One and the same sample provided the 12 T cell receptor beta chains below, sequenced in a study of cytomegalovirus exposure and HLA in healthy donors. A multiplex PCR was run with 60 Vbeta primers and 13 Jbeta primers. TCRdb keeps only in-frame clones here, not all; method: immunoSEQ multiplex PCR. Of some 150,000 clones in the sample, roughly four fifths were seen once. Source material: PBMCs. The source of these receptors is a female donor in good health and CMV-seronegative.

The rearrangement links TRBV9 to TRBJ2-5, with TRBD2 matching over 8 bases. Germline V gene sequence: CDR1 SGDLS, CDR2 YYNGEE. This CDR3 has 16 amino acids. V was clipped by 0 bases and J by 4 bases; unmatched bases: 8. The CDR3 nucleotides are TGTGCCAGCAGCGTAGGGGGACGGGGGGGTTCAGAGACCCAGTACTTC. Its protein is CASSVGGRGGSETQYF.

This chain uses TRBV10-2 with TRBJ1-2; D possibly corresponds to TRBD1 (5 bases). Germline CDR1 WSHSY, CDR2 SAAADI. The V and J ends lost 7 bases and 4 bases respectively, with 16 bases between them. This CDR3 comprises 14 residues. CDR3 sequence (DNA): TGCGCCAGCATTGGACCTGATCAGGGCTATGGCTACACCTTC. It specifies CASIGPDQGYGYTF.

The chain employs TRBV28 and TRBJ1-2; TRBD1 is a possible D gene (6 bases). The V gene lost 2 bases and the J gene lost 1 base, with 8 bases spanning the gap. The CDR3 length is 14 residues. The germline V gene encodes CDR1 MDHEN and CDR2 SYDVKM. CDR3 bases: TGTGCCAGCAGTTTAATACAGGGTAACTATGGCTACACCTTC. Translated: CASSLIQGNYGYTF.

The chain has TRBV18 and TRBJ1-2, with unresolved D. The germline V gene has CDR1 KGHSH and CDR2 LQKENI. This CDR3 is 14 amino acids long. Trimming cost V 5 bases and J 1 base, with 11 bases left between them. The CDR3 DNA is TGTGCCAGCTCATTTGAACAGATTAACTATGGCTACACCTTC. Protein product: CASSFEQINYGYTF.

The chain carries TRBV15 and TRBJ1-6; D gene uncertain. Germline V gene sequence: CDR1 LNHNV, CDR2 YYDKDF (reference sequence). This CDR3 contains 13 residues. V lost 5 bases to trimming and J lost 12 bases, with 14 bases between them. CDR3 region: CATSVERFRPLHF. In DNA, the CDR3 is TGTGCCACCAGCGTAGAGAGATTTCGACCCCTCCACTTT.

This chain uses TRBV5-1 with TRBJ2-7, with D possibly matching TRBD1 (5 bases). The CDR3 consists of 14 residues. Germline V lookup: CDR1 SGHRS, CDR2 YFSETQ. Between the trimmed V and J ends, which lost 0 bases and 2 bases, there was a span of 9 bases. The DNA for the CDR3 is TGCGCCAGCAGCTTGGCCGCAGGGACCTACGAGCAGTACTTC. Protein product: CASSLAAGTYEQYF.

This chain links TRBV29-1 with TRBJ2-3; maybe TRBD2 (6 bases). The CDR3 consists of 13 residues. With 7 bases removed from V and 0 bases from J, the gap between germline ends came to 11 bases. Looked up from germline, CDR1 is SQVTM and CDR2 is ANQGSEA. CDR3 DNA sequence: TGCAGCGGGTCCGGGACTAGCACAGATACGCAGTATTTT. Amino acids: CSGSGTSTDTQYF.

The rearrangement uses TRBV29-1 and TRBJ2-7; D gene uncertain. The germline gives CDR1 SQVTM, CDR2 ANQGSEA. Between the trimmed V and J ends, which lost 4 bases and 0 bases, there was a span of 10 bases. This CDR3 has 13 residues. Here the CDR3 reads CSVVIRSSYEQYF. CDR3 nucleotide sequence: TGCAGCGTTGTTATCAGATCCTCCTACGAGCAGTACTTC.

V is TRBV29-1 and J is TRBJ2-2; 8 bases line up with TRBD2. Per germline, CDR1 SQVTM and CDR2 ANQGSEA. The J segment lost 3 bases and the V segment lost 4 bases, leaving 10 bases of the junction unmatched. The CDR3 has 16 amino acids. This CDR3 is CSVVRGGPRYTGELFF. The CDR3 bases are TGCAGCGTTGTTCGGGGGGGCCCTCGTTACACCGGGGAGCTGTTTTTT.

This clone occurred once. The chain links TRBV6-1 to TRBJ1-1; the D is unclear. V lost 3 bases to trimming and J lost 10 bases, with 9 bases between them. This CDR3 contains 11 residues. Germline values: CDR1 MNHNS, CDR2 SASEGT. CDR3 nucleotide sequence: TGTGCCAGCAGTGAGCGCCAGCGAGCTTTCTTT. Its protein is CASSERQRAFF.

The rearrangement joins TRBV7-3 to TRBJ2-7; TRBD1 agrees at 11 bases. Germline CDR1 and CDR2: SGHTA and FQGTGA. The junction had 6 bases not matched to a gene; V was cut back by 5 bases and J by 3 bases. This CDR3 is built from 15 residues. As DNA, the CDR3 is TGTGCCAGCAGCCCGGACAGGGGGCGCCTCTACGAGCAGTACTTC. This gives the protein CASSPDRGRLYEQYF.

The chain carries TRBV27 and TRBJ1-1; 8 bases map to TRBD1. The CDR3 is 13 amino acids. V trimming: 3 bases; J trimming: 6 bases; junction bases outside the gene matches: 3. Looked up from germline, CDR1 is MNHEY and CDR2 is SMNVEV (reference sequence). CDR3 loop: CASSFEGQAEAFF. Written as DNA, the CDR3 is TGTGCCAGCAGTTTTGAGGGACAGGCTGAAGCTTTCTTT.